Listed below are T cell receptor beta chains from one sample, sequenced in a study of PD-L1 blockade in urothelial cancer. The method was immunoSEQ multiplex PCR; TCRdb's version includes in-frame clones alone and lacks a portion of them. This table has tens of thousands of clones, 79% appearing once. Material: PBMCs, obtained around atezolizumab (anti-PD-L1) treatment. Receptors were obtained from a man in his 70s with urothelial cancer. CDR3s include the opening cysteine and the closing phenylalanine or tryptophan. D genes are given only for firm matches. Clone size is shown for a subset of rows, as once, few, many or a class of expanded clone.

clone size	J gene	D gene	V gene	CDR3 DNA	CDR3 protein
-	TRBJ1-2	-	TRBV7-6	TGTGCCAGCAGACCTTTGATGGGGGCTGGGGGCTACACCTTC	CASRPLMGAGGYTF
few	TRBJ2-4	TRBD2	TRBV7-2	TGTGCCAGCAGCTTAGTGACTAGCGGGAGGAACGCCAAAAACATTCAGTACTTC	CASSLVTSGRNAKNIQYF
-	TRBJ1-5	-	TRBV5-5	TGTGCCAGCAGCTTGGGCTATCGGGGCAATCAGCCCCAGCATTTT	CASSLGYRGNQPQHF
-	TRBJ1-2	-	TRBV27	TGTGCCAGCAGTCTAAGCCCAGGCAGGGGCCCTAACTACACCTTC	CASSLSPGRGPNYTF
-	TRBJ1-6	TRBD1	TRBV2	TGTGCCAGCAGAGGGGACAGGGTAGCAAATTCACCCCTCCACTTT	CASRGDRVANSPLHF
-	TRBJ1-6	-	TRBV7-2	TGTGCCAGCAGCCCGCAGACCGCGGAGAGCTCCTATAATTCACCCCTCCACTTT	CASSPQTAESSYNSPLHF
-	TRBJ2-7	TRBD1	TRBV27	TGTGCCAGCAGGGGCCGGGACAGCCGTCTCCATTTC	CASRGRDSRLHF
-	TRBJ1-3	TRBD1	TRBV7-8	TGTGCCAGCAGCCGGACAGGTTCTGGAAACACCATATATTTT	CASSRTGSGNTIYF
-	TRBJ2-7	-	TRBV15	TGTGCCACCAGCAGAGAGGGAGAGGCCGGATACGAGCAGTACTTC	CATSREGEAGYEQYF
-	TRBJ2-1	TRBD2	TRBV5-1	TGCGCCAGCAGCTTGGCCCTTAGCGGGTCCTACAATGAGCAGTTCTTC	CASSLALSGSYNEQFF
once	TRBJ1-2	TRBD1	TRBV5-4	TGTGCCAGCAGCTTGGGGGAACAGGGGGCCTATGGCTACACCTTC	CASSLGEQGAYGYTF
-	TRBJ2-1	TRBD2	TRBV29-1	TGCAGCTCCATAGGGTTTTTAGCGGGAGGGGCCAATGAGCAGTTCTTC	CSSIGFLAGGANEQFF
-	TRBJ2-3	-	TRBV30	TGTGCCTGGAGGGGAGGACAGGTTGAAACAGATACGCAGTATTTT	CAWRGGQVETDTQYF
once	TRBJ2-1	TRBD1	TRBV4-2	TGTGCCAGCAGCCCGGGACAGGGGTTAGGGCAGTTCTTC	CASSPGQGLGQFF
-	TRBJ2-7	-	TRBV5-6	TGTGCCAGCAGCTTCGCCAGCCGGACTAACCCCCACGAGCAGTACTTC	CASSFASRTNPHEQYF
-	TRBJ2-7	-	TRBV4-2	TGTGCCAGCAGCCAAGAAGCGCTAGCAATGCAGTACTTC	CASSQEALAMQYF
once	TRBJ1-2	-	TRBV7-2	TGTGCCAGCAGCCAATCAGGGTTCGGCTACACCTTC	CASSQSGFGYTF